Each of the 14 T cell receptor beta chains below was sequenced from the same sample in a study of siplizumab effects on memory and regulatory T cells. The protocol was immunoSEQ multiplex PCR, while the TCRdb copy is restricted to in-frame clones and leaves out a portion. The data contain roughly 75,000 clones, roughly 93% of them singletons. The sequencing sample was made of CD8+ T cells sorted from blood. These receptors originate from a human donor in good health.

This clone showed up just a few times. The gene calls are TRBV5-6 and TRBJ2-2; D uncertain. The CDR3 has 15 residues. Trimming removed 0 bases from V and 1 base from J, with 7 bases in between. Germline CDR1 is SGHDT and CDR2 is YYEEEE. CDR3 sequence (DNA): TGTGCCAGCAGCTTGGTGGGGAAGAACACCGGGGAGCTGTTTTTT. This translates into CASSLVGKNTGELFF.

The V gene is TRBV10-3, the J gene TRBJ2-7; TRBD2 matches at 9 bases. Unmatched junction bases numbered 5, after V lost 0 bases and J lost 2 bases. The germline CDR1 and CDR2 sequences are ENHRY and SYGVKD. The CDR3 is 16 residues long. The CDR3 loop reads CAISESSGGEPYEQYF. CDR3 sequence (DNA): TGTGCCATCAGTGAGTCTAGCGGGGGTGAACCCTACGAGCAGTACTTC.

This clone showed up just a few times. The chain links TRBV9 to TRBJ1-1; D is unresolved. Germline loops: CDR1 SGDLS, CDR2 YYNGEE. This CDR3 is 14 amino acids long. Deletions cut 0 bases from V and 3 bases from J, with 9 bases between. This CDR3 reads CASSVGGPDTEAFF. DNA of the CDR3: TGTGCCAGCAGCGTAGGTGGCCCGGACACTGAAGCTTTCTTT.

The chain combines TRBV27 with TRBJ2-7; 12 bases fit TRBD2. Germline V lookup: CDR1 MNHEY, CDR2 SMNVEV (reference sequence). The V and J ends lost 3 bases and 6 bases, in that order; junction bases with no gene match: 6. The CDR3 contains 15 residues. The CDR3 region is CASSFGLAGGFEQYF. CDR3 DNA sequence: TGTGCCAGCAGTTTCGGCCTAGCGGGGGGGTTCGAGCAGTACTTC.

The rearrangement uses TRBV27 and TRBJ1-4; no clear D gene. The CDR3 is 16 residues long. Germline V gene sequence: CDR1 MNHEY, CDR2 SMNVEV (reference sequence). Trimming took 4 bases from V and 1 from J, leaving 13 bases between them. CDR3 sequence (DNA): TGTGCCAGCAGTTATGGGTCCGGGTTAACTAATGAAAAACTGTTTTTT. This sequence encodes CASSYGSGLTNEKLFF.

This chain connects TRBV11-2 to TRBJ1-3; no reliable D call. Trimming left V 0 bases short and J 0 bases short, with 6 bases between. Germline values: CDR1 SGHAT, CDR2 FQNNGV. This CDR3 comprises 15 residues. CDR3 sequence: CASSLDWGSGNTIYF. Written as DNA, the CDR3 is TGTGCCAGCAGCTTAGATTGGGGCTCTGGAAACACCATATATTTT.

The rearrangement uses TRBV6-5 and TRBJ2-7; a possible D gene is TRBD2 (7 bases). The CDR3 has 14 residues. From germline, CDR1 is MNHEY and CDR2 SVGAGI. V was clipped by 6 bases and J by 3 bases, with 15 bases between them. The CDR3 sequence is CASSHGGPFYEQYF. DNA of the CDR3: TGTGCCAGCAGCCACGGGGGGCCTTTCTACGAGCAGTACTTC.

The J gene is TRBJ1-5, the V gene TRBV4-1; TRBD1 agrees at 7 bases. This CDR3 has 15 amino acids. The ends lost 3 bases at V and 3 bases at J; junction bases unmatched: 5. Germline loops: CDR1 MGHRA, CDR2 YSYEKL. CDR3 protein: CASSQDRSPNQPQHF. For the CDR3, the DNA is TGCGCCAGCAGCCAGGACAGGTCCCCCAATCAGCCCCAGCATTTT.

The chain employs TRBV19 and TRBJ2-7; 10 bases align to TRBD1. The CDR3 runs 15 residues. V was clipped by 5 bases and J by 3 bases; unmatched bases: 7. The germline CDR1 and CDR2 sequences are LNHDA and SQIVND (reference sequence). CDR3 residues: CASSFGTGAFYEQYF. The DNA of the CDR3 is TGTGCCAGTAGTTTTGGGACAGGGGCTTTCTACGAGCAGTACTTC.

This clone came up once. V usage is TRBV5-1 and J usage is TRBJ2-7, with TRBD2 matching 7 bases. The CDR3 contains 14 residues. After removal of 4 bases from V and 2 bases from J, the junction contained 6 bases not matched to a gene. Looked up from germline, CDR1 is SGHRS and CDR2 is YFSETQ. For the CDR3, the DNA is TGCGCCAGCAGCCCAAGCGGGGACCCCTACGAGCAGTACTTC. Its translation: CASSPSGDPYEQYF.

The chain uses TRBV6-5 and TRBJ1-2; 8 bases are a match to TRBD1. Germline V gene data show CDR1 as MNHEY and CDR2 as SVGAGI. The CDR3 contains 15 residues. Trimming cost V 6 bases and J 4 bases; bases outside gene matches: 10. CDR3 DNA sequence: TGTGCCAGCAGCGACCTTACCGGGACAGGCTATGGCTACACCTTC. Encoded protein: CASSDLTGTGYGYTF.

The rearrangement uses TRBV7-8 and TRBJ1-3; unclear D gene. Trimming pared 5 bases from V and 3 bases from J, leaving 8 bases between. The V gene's germline CDR1 is SGHVS and CDR2 FQNEAQ. This CDR3 spans 13 amino acids. CDR3 sequence: CASSRVDGNTIYF. For the CDR3, the DNA is TGTGCCAGCAGCAGGGTCGATGGAAACACCATATATTTT.

This chain joins TRBV4-3 and TRBJ1-1; D uncertain. Trimming removed 0 bases at V and 2 bases at J, with 4 bases between. Germline CDR1 is LGHNA and CDR2 is YSLEER. The CDR3 consists of 13 residues. CDR3 bases: TGCGCCAGCAGCCAAGAGTATAACACTGAAGCTTTCTTT. Translation: CASSQEYNTEAFF.

V gene TRBV7-9 combines with J gene TRBJ2-1, with D uncertain. The CDR3 sequence is 11 residues long. The germline gives CDR1 SEHNR, CDR2 FQNEAQ (reference sequence). V was clipped by 8 bases and J by 4 bases, with 6 bases between them. In DNA, the CDR3 is TGTGCCAGCCTATTTTACAATGAGCAGTTCTTC. Its protein product is CASLFYNEQFF.